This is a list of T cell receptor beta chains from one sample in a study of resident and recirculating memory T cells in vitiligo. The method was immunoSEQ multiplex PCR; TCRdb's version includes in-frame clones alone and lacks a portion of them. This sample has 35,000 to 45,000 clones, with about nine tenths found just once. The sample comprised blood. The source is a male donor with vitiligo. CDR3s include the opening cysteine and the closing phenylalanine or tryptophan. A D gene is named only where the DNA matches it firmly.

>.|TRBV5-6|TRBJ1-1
CASSLDGGGTEAFF
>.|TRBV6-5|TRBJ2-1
CASSAGVDGEQFF
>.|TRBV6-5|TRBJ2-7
CASSSNGRYYEQYF
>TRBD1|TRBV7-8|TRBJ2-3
CASSLLGQGAADTQYF
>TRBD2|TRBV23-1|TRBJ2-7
CASSQPEPGLAYHEQYF
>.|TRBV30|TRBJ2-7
CAWSRQVNEQYF
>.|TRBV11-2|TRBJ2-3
CASSLARGGGRTDTQYF
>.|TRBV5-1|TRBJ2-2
CASSLRLAPGELFF
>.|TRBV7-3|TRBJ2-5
CASSPSWGVQETQYF
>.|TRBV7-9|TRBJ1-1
CASSLQSGLTEAFF
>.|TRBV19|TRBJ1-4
CASSIDRQDRVATNEKLFF
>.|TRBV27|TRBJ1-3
CASSLTGGNTIYF
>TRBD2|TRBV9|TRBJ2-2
CASSVGPAGDTGELFF
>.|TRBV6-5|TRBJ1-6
CASSYGGAEQNSPLHF
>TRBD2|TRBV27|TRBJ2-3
CASGERGVTDTQYF
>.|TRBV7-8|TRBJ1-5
CASSLKRGGNQPQHF
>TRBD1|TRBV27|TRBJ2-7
CASSSDRAVQYF
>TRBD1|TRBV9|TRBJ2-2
CASSEGAGEANTGELFF